The rows below give T cell receptor beta chains drawn from one sample of a study of T cells in Graves' hyperthyroidism and ophthalmopathy. TCRdb re-derived calls from the multiplex PCR reads in MiXCR, one entry per CDR3 protein. The sample lists about 500,000 distinct CDR3 sequences, 16% occurring once. Sequenced: blood. Receptors originate from a woman younger than 30 with Graves' hyperthyroidism. The CDR3 runs from the conserved cysteine through the conserved F or W. The order of the fields is D gene, J gene, clone size, V gene, CDR3 protein, CDR3 DNA. A D gene is named only where the DNA matches it firmly. Some rows have no size entry. The others give once, few or many, or a class for an expanded clone.

D gene: .; J gene: TRBJ1-6; clone size: many; V gene: TRBV27; CDR3 protein: CASSLEGTYNSPLHF; CDR3 DNA: TGTGCCAGCAGTTTGGAGGGGACCTATAATTCACCCCTCCACTTT
D gene: TRBD1; J gene: TRBJ2-1; clone size: many; V gene: TRBV24-1; CDR3 protein: CATSEPGGLGGRNEQFF; CDR3 DNA: TGTGCCACCAGTGAGCCAGGGGGCCTAGGGGGTAGGAATGAGCAGTTCTTC
D gene: .; J gene: TRBJ2-1; clone size: .; V gene: TRBV5-5; CDR3 protein: CASSLGGAEYNEQFF; CDR3 DNA: TGTGCCAGCAGCTTGGGGGGCGCCGAATACAATGAGCAGTTCTTC
D gene: .; J gene: TRBJ1-2; clone size: many; V gene: TRBV6-1; CDR3 protein: CASSPPFRGGPYGYTF; CDR3 DNA: TGTGCCAGCAGCCCTCCTTTCCGCGGAGGGCCCTATGGCTACACCTTC
D gene: TRBD2; J gene: TRBJ2-5; clone size: .; V gene: TRBV27; CDR3 protein: CASSSRTSGVQETQYF; CDR3 DNA: TGTGCCAGCAGTTCACGGACTAGCGGGGTCCAAGAGACCCAGTACTTC
D gene: TRBD2; J gene: TRBJ2-1; clone size: many; V gene: TRBV6-2/TRBV6-3; CDR3 protein: CASTPVREATTPYNEQFF; CDR3 DNA: TGTGCCAGCACCCCAGTGCGGGAGGCCACGACCCCCTACAATGAGCAGTTCTTC
D gene: .; J gene: TRBJ2-7; clone size: few; V gene: TRBV4-3; CDR3 protein: CASSPSWGLQYEQYF; CDR3 DNA: TGCGCCAGCAGCCCAAGTTGGGGGCTGCAGTACGAGCAGTACTTC
D gene: .; J gene: TRBJ1-4; clone size: once; V gene: TRBV19; CDR3 protein: CASSIRRSDVLGEKLFF; CDR3 DNA: TGTGCCAGTAGTATCCGGCGTTCGGACGTCTTAGGGGAAAAACTGTTTTTT
D gene: .; J gene: TRBJ1-5; clone size: many; V gene: TRBV12-3/TRBV12-4; CDR3 protein: CASSLGGGFEPQHF; CDR3 DNA: TGTGCCAGCAGTTTGGGTGGGGGCTTTGAGCCCCAGCATTTT
D gene: .; J gene: TRBJ1-1; clone size: .; V gene: TRBV20-1; CDR3 protein: CSAKPGPLGTEAFF; CDR3 DNA: TGCAGTGCTAAACCGGGACCCTTGGGGACTGAAGCTTTCTTT
D gene: TRBD2; J gene: TRBJ2-5; clone size: once; V gene: TRBV30; CDR3 protein: CAWSVGVAGGETQYF; CDR3 DNA: TGTGCCTGGAGTGTAGGGGTAGCGGGGGGTGAGACCCAGTACTTC
D gene: .; J gene: TRBJ2-7; clone size: many; V gene: TRBV6-1; CDR3 protein: CASSEQPTKYEQYF; CDR3 DNA: TGTGCCAGCAGTGAACAACCAACAAAGTACGAGCAGTACTTC
D gene: TRBD1; J gene: TRBJ2-7; clone size: .; V gene: TRBV27; CDR3 protein: CASSPRSGTGGYEQYF; CDR3 DNA: TGTGCCAGCAGCCCCCGCTCCGGGACAGGGGGCTACGAGCAGTACTTC
D gene: .; J gene: TRBJ1-6; clone size: .; V gene: TRBV12-5; CDR3 protein: CASGLGDGNSPLHF; CDR3 DNA: TGTGCTAGTGGTTTGGGGGACGGCAATTCACCCCTCCACTTT
D gene: TRBD1; J gene: TRBJ1-3; clone size: few; V gene: TRBV27; CDR3 protein: CASSSTTGPGNTIYF; CDR3 DNA: TGTGCCAGCAGTTCGACGACAGGGCCCGGAAACACCATATATTTT
D gene: .; J gene: TRBJ2-7; clone size: .; V gene: TRBV3-1; CDR3 protein: CASSQDDSSGYEQYF; CDR3 DNA: TGTGCCAGCAGCCAAGATGATAGCTCTGGCTACGAGCAGTACTTC
D gene: TRBD1; J gene: TRBJ1-4; clone size: few; V gene: TRBV10-3; CDR3 protein: CAISLDRFEKLFF; CDR3 DNA: TGTGCCATCAGTTTGGACAGGTTCGAAAAACTGTTTTTT
D gene: .; J gene: TRBJ2-2; clone size: many; V gene: TRBV12-3/TRBV12-4; CDR3 protein: CASRVQRVYTGELFF; CDR3 DNA: TGTGCCAGCAGGGTACAGAGGGTCTACACCGGGGAGCTGTTTTTT
D gene: .; J gene: TRBJ2-3; clone size: .; V gene: TRBV7-9; CDR3 protein: CASSPIPSRITDTQYF; CDR3 DNA: TGTGCCAGCAGCCCTATTCCCAGCAGAATCACAGATACGCAGTATTTT
D gene: TRBD1; J gene: TRBJ1-2; clone size: many; V gene: TRBV28; CDR3 protein: CASSLIVRGGYGYTF; CDR3 DNA: TGTGCCAGCAGTCTTATTGTCAGGGGGGGCTATGGCTACACCTTC
D gene: .; J gene: TRBJ2-2; clone size: few; V gene: TRBV24-1; CDR3 protein: CATRGAGNTGELFF; CDR3 DNA: TGTGCCACCAGGGGGGCAGGAAACACCGGGGAGCTGTTTTTT
D gene: .; J gene: TRBJ2-1; clone size: many; V gene: TRBV28; CDR3 protein: CASSSPGYNEQFF; CDR3 DNA: TGTGCCAGCAGTTCGCCCGGCTACAATGAGCAGTTCTTC
D gene: .; J gene: TRBJ2-7; clone size: few; V gene: TRBV7-9; CDR3 protein: CASSPRDAGYEQYF; CDR3 DNA: TGTGCCAGCAGCCCTAGGGACGCAGGCTACGAGCAGTACTTC
D gene: .; J gene: TRBJ2-1; clone size: .; V gene: TRBV24-1; CDR3 protein: CATSRLVGNDNEQFF; CDR3 DNA: TGTGCCACCAGTAGACTAGTAGGGAATGACAATGAGCAGTTCTTC
D gene: TRBD1; J gene: TRBJ1-2; clone size: many; V gene: TRBV20-1; CDR3 protein: CSARTGTGRTLLGYTF; CDR3 DNA: TGCAGTGCTAGAACCGGGACAGGGAGGACCCTATTAGGCTACACCTTC
D gene: .; J gene: TRBJ2-1; clone size: many; V gene: TRBV20-1; CDR3 protein: CSAASASSYNEQFF; CDR3 DNA: TGCAGTGCTGCCAGCGCGAGCTCCTACAATGAGCAGTTCTTC
D gene: .; J gene: TRBJ2-4; clone size: many; V gene: TRBV28; CDR3 protein: CASSPPRGAKNIQYF; CDR3 DNA: TGTGCCAGCAGTCCCCCCCGAGGGGCCAAAAACATTCAGTACTTC
D gene: .; J gene: TRBJ2-7; clone size: .; V gene: TRBV14; CDR3 protein: CASSQEWAAYEQYF; CDR3 DNA: TGTGCCAGCAGCCAAGAATGGGCAGCCTACGAGCAGTACTTC
D gene: .; J gene: TRBJ1-1; clone size: many; V gene: TRBV11-3; CDR3 protein: CASSPPGGMTEAFF; CDR3 DNA: TGTGCCAGCAGCCCCCCGGGGGGGATGACTGAAGCTTTCTTT
D gene: TRBD2; J gene: TRBJ2-3; clone size: many; V gene: TRBV7-3; CDR3 protein: CASSADGGITDTQYF; CDR3 DNA: TGTGCCAGCAGCGCAGACGGGGGGATCACAGATACGCAGTATTTT
D gene: .; J gene: TRBJ2-5; clone size: many; V gene: TRBV6-1; CDR3 protein: CASSSGLSKDTQYF; CDR3 DNA: TGTGCCAGCAGCTCGGGACTCTCCAAAGACACCCAGTACTTC
D gene: TRBD1; J gene: TRBJ2-3; clone size: once; V gene: TRBV15; CDR3 protein: CATSRDWDSTADTQYF; CDR3 DNA: TGTGCCACCAGCAGAGATTGGGACAGCACGGCTGATACGCAGTATTTT
D gene: TRBD1; J gene: TRBJ2-7; clone size: .; V gene: TRBV29-1; CDR3 protein: CSAVTGTGVYEQYF; CDR3 DNA: TGCAGCGCCGTAACCGGGACAGGGGTCTACGAGCAGTACTTC
D gene: .; J gene: TRBJ1-6; clone size: .; V gene: TRBV2; CDR3 protein: CASNLGTGNSPLHF; CDR3 DNA: TGTGCCAGCAACTTAGGGACGGGGAATTCACCCCTCCACTTT
D gene: TRBD2; J gene: TRBJ2-3; clone size: .; V gene: TRBV19; CDR3 protein: CASGWTSGGADTQYF; CDR3 DNA: TGTGCCAGTGGCTGGACTAGCGGGGGGGCAGATACGCAGTATTTT
D gene: TRBD2; J gene: TRBJ2-3; clone size: few; V gene: TRBV7-9; CDR3 protein: CASSFLLAGDVGDTQYF; CDR3 DNA: TGTGCCAGCAGCTTCCTGCTAGCGGGAGATGTTGGGGATACGCAGTATTTT
D gene: TRBD1; J gene: TRBJ1-2; clone size: .; V gene: TRBV9; CDR3 protein: CASSTRSTGGYGYTF; CDR3 DNA: TGTGCCAGCAGCACGAGATCGACAGGGGGCTATGGCTACACCTTC
D gene: .; J gene: TRBJ2-5; clone size: .; V gene: TRBV9; CDR3 protein: CASSSRPEETQYF; CDR3 DNA: TGTGCCAGCAGCTCTAGGCCCGAAGAGACCCAGTACTTC
D gene: TRBD2; J gene: TRBJ2-1; clone size: many; V gene: TRBV11-3; CDR3 protein: CASSLVLSGAPYNEQFF; CDR3 DNA: TGTGCCAGCAGCTTAGTTCTTAGCGGGGCGCCCTACAATGAGCAGTTCTTC
D gene: TRBD1; J gene: TRBJ1-4; clone size: .; V gene: TRBV20-1; CDR3 protein: CSARPPGQGHEKLFF; CDR3 DNA: TGCAGTGCTAGGCCCCCGGGACAGGGCCATGAAAAACTGTTTTTT
D gene: .; J gene: TRBJ1-4; clone size: few; V gene: TRBV9; CDR3 protein: CASSPWEGRRNEKLFF; CDR3 DNA: TGTGCCAGCAGCCCCTGGGAGGGTCGTAGGAATGAAAAACTGTTTTTT
D gene: TRBD1; J gene: TRBJ1-1; clone size: many; V gene: TRBV10-2; CDR3 protein: CASRKYRGLNTEAFF; CDR3 DNA: TGCGCCAGCAGAAAATACAGGGGGCTTAACACTGAAGCTTTCTTT
D gene: .; J gene: TRBJ1-6; clone size: .; V gene: TRBV12-3/TRBV12-4; CDR3 protein: CASRGGGGPLHF; CDR3 DNA: TGTGCCAGCAGGGGAGGGGGTGGTCCCCTCCACTTT
D gene: TRBD2; J gene: TRBJ2-1; clone size: few; V gene: TRBV30; CDR3 protein: CAWSGGSGSISYNEQFF; CDR3 DNA: TGTGCCTGGAGTGGGGGTAGCGGGAGTATCTCCTACAATGAGCAGTTCTTC
D gene: .; J gene: TRBJ2-7; clone size: few; V gene: TRBV7-2; CDR3 protein: CASSRYTWEQYF; CDR3 DNA: TGTGCCAGCAGCCGCTACACTTGGGAGCAGTACTTC
D gene: .; J gene: TRBJ1-1; clone size: many; V gene: TRBV20-1; CDR3 protein: CSARVGAPNTEAFF; CDR3 DNA: TGCAGTGCTAGAGTCGGGGCGCCGAACACTGAAGCTTTCTTT
D gene: .; J gene: TRBJ2-5; clone size: many; V gene: TRBV20-1; CDR3 protein: CSARDRIRGQTQYF; CDR3 DNA: TGCAGTGCTAGAGATAGGATCCGGGGACAGACCCAGTACTTC
D gene: TRBD1; J gene: TRBJ2-1; clone size: few; V gene: TRBV6-1; CDR3 protein: CASSRLQGLHEQFF; CDR3 DNA: TGTGCCAGCAGCCGTCTACAGGGGTTGCATGAGCAGTTCTTC
D gene: .; J gene: TRBJ1-5; clone size: many; V gene: TRBV12-3/TRBV12-4; CDR3 protein: CASSLTASNQPQHF; CDR3 DNA: TGTGCCAGCAGCTTAACCGCAAGCAATCAGCCCCAGCATTTT
D gene: .; J gene: TRBJ2-1; clone size: .; V gene: TRBV9; CDR3 protein: CASSVGLGGRAGDEQFF; CDR3 DNA: TGTGCCAGCAGCGTAGGGTTAGGTGGGCGGGCCGGGGATGAGCAGTTCTTC
D gene: TRBD1; J gene: TRBJ1-1; clone size: .; V gene: TRBV6-5; CDR3 protein: CASRRQGQDTEAFF; CDR3 DNA: TGTGCCAGCAGACGACAGGGGCAGGACACTGAAGCTTTCTTT
D gene: .; J gene: TRBJ1-1; clone size: many; V gene: TRBV27; CDR3 protein: CASRLSADFGPTEAFF; CDR3 DNA: TGTGCCAGCAGATTATCGGCCGACTTCGGACCCACTGAAGCTTTCTTT